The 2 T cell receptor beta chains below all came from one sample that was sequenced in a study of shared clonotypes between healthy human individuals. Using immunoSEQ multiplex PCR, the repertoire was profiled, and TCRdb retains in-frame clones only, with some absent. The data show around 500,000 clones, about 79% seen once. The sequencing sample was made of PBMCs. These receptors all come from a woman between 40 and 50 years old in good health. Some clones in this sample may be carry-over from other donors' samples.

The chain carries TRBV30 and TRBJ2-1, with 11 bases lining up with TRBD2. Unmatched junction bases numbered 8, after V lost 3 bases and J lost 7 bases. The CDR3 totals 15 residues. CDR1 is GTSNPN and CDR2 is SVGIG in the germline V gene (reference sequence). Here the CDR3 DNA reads TGTGCCTGGAGGCCTAGCGGGAGGATGAGGAATGAGCAGTTCTTC. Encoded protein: CAWRPSGRMRNEQFF.

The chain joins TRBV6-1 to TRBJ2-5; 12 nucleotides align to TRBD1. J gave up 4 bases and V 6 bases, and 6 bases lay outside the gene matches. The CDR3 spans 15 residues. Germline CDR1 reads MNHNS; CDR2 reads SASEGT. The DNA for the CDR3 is TGTGCCAGCAGCCTGGGACAGGGGGCGAGAGAGACCCAGTACTTC. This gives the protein CASSLGQGARETQYF.